A selection of T cell receptor beta chains follows, all from one sample in a study of cytomegalovirus exposure and HLA in healthy donors. Method: immunoSEQ multiplex PCR; TCRdb's copy keeps in-frame clones and lacks some. The table for this sample gives 100,000 to 150,000 clones. The sample consisted of PBMCs. These receptors all come from a young man in good health and CMV-seronegative. The CDR3 runs from the conserved cysteine through the conserved F or W. D genes are given only for firm matches.

v_gene	d_gene	j_gene	CDR3nt	CDR3aa
TRBV19	.	TRBJ1-5	TGTGCCAGTAGCAGAGGGCAGCCCCAGCATTTT	CASSRGQPQHF
TRBV11-2	.	TRBJ2-1	TGTGCCAGCAGACCGTTCCCGGTCAGGTTAGATGAGCAGTTCTTC	CASRPFPVRLDEQFF
TRBV7-9	.	TRBJ1-2	TGTGCCAGCAGCCACACAGAGTATTATGGCTACACCTTC	CASSHTEYYGYTF
TRBV4-1	.	TRBJ1-5	TGCGCCAGCAGCCACCGACAGTTTTCGGATCAGCCCCAGCATTTT	CASSHRQFSDQPQHF
TRBV19	.	TRBJ2-7	TGTGCCAGTAGTCCTCTAAAAGGGGGTCAGTACTTC	CASSPLKGGQYF
TRBV28	.	TRBJ2-7	TGTGCCAGCAGCCCAACTAATTACGAGCAGTACTTC	CASSPTNYEQYF
TRBV14	.	TRBJ1-5	TGTGCCAGCAGCCAGGAGAACGGGCCCCAGCATTTT	CASSQENGPQHF
TRBV30	TRBD1	TRBJ1-5	TGTGCCTGGAATACAGGGGCAATCGATCAGCCCCAGCATTTT	CAWNTGAIDQPQHF
TRBV5-5	TRBD1	TRBJ1-2	TGTGCCAGCAGACCCGGGACAGGGCATGGCTACACCTTC	CASRPGTGHGYTF
TRBV9	.	TRBJ1-1	TGTGCCAGCAGCGTAGCAGGGGCGGTTACTGAAGCTTTCTTT	CASSVAGAVTEAFF
TRBV19	.	TRBJ1-5	TGTGCCAGTAGTATAGTCGCGGGGGAATATAGCAATCAGCCCCAGCATTTT	CASSIVAGEYSNQPQHF
TRBV29-1	.	TRBJ2-7	TGCAGCGTTGAGGTTCCCAGGGGCGCCGTTTTCGAGCAGTACTTC	CSVEVPRGAVFEQYF
TRBV9	.	TRBJ1-1	TGTGCCAGCAGCGTAAACCCGGGACTGTTGAACACTGAAGCTTTCTTT	CASSVNPGLLNTEAFF
TRBV28	.	TRBJ2-3	TGTGCCAGCAGCTCTCGGCGGGCTCGCACAGATACGCAGTATTTT	CASSSRRARTDTQYF
TRBV18	.	TRBJ2-7	TGTGCCAGCCTCGGATCTCAGGGGAACGAGCAGTACTTC	CASLGSQGNEQYF
TRBV30	.	TRBJ1-4	TGTGCCTGGAGTGTTGGAGCGGCGAATGAAAAACTGTTTTTT	CAWSVGAANEKLFF
TRBV6-1	.	TRBJ1-2	TGTGCCAGCAGTGAACAGGGAATCTATGGCTACACCTTC	CASSEQGIYGYTF
TRBV19	.	TRBJ2-5	TGTGCCAGTAGTAACGAGGTCCTCGGTGAAGAGACCCAGTACTTC	CASSNEVLGEETQYF
TRBV5-4	.	TRBJ2-7	TGTGCCAGCAGCTCGGACAGTAACGAGCAGTACTTC	CASSSDSNEQYF
TRBV4-1	.	TRBJ1-6	TGCGCCAGCAGCCAAGATGATAGGGGGAGTCTTAATTCACCCCTCCACTTT	CASSQDDRGSLNSPLHF
TRBV7-9	.	TRBJ2-2	TGTGCCAGCAGCTCTCCGGGACTTTCCACCGGGGAGCTGTTTTTT	CASSSPGLSTGELFF
TRBV4-2	.	TRBJ1-1	TGTGCCAGCAGCCTTCCGGGGGGTGGCACTGAAGCTTTCTTT	CASSLPGGGTEAFF
TRBV5-1	.	TRBJ2-5	TGCGCCAGCAGCACGTACCAGGGTAGCCAAGAGACCCAGTACTTC	CASSTYQGSQETQYF
TRBV7-2	.	TRBJ2-7	TGTGCCAGCAGCTTGATCGGCGGGAACTCCTACGAGCAGTACTTC	CASSLIGGNSYEQYF
TRBV5-1	.	TRBJ2-6	TGCGCCAGCAGCTTCCGCTCTGGGGCCAACGTCCTGACTTTC	CASSFRSGANVLTF
TRBV13	TRBD2	TRBJ2-5	TGTGCCAGCAGCTCTCGACTAGCGGGAGGGTGGGAGCAGTACTTC	CASSSRLAGGWEQYF
TRBV6-1	.	TRBJ1-2	TGTGCCAGCGGTGAGTCTGGGCGCTATGGCTACACCTTC	CASGESGRYGYTF
TRBV9	.	TRBJ2-3	TGTGCCAGCAGCGCGGGAACAGATACGCAGTATTTT	CASSAGTDTQYF
TRBV9	.	TRBJ2-5	TGTGCCAGCAGCGTAAGCGAGCGAGAGACCCAGTACTTC	CASSVSERETQYF
TRBV13	TRBD1	TRBJ2-5	TGTGCCAGCAGCATAGACCGGGACAGGGACCAAGAGACCCAGTACTTC	CASSIDRDRDQETQYF
TRBV25-1	.	TRBJ1-1	TGTGCCAGCAAGCGGGGGCCCTCGAACACTGAAGCTTTCTTT	CASKRGPSNTEAFF
TRBV2	.	TRBJ2-7	TGTGCCAGCAGTGAATACCGGGAGACCTACGAGCAGTACTTC	CASSEYRETYEQYF
TRBV5-1	.	TRBJ2-1	TGCGCCAGCAGCTTTCTGGGGGCTAACTCCTACAATGAGCAGTTCTTC	CASSFLGANSYNEQFF
TRBV5-1	.	TRBJ1-3	TGCGCCAGCAGCTTGGAGCGCGGGGACTCTGGAAACACCATATATTTT	CASSLERGDSGNTIYF
TRBV11-2	TRBD2	TRBJ2-7	TGTGCCAGCAGATCACTAGCGGGAAGCTACGAGCAGTACTTC	CASRSLAGSYEQYF
TRBV5-1	TRBD2	TRBJ2-2	TGCGCCAGCAGCCCCGGACTAGCGGGAAACACCGGGGAGCTGTTTTTT	CASSPGLAGNTGELFF
TRBV9	.	TRBJ2-3	TGTGCCAGCAGCGCCGTCTCCGGTCGTACGCAGTATTTT	CASSAVSGRTQYF
TRBV6-4	TRBD2	TRBJ2-3	TGTGCCAGCAGTTTATTAGCGGGAGCCAGCACAGATACGCAGTATTTT	CASSLLAGASTDTQYF
TRBV6-5	TRBD2	TRBJ2-7	TGTGCCAGCAGGAGACTAGCGGGGAGCGCCTACGAGCAGTACTTC	CASRRLAGSAYEQYF
TRBV7-9	.	TRBJ1-6	TGTGCCAGCAGCCCAGGGGCAGGGCTTTTAGATTCACCCCTCCACTTT	CASSPGAGLLDSPLHF
TRBV5-1	TRBD2	TRBJ2-3	TGCGCCAGCAGCTTGGCCAATGTGGCTAGCGGGAGGACTAGCACAGATACGCAGTATTTT	CASSLANVASGRTSTDTQYF
TRBV5-1	.	TRBJ1-2	TGCGCCAGCAGAGAAGTGGAGGTCTATGGCTACACCTTC	CASREVEVYGYTF
TRBV29-1	.	TRBJ2-7	TGCAGCGTTGAAGATCGTACAGGAACCTACGAGCAGTACTTC	CSVEDRTGTYEQYF
TRBV9	TRBD1	TRBJ1-1	TGTGCCAGCAGCGTAGGGACGGGGACAGGGGGGAACACTGAAGCTTTCTTT	CASSVGTGTGGNTEAFF
TRBV12-5	TRBD1	TRBJ2-3	TGTGCTAGTGGTTACGGGACAGCCAAAGATACGCAGTATTTT	CASGYGTAKDTQYF
TRBV27	TRBD2	TRBJ2-7	TGTGCCAGCAGTCTGCGCCGGGGGGCCTACGAGCAGTACTTC	CASSLRRGAYEQYF
TRBV5-4	TRBD1	TRBJ1-2	TGTGCCAGCAGCTTACAGGGGGTTGCTGGCTACACCTTC	CASSLQGVAGYTF
TRBV6-5	TRBD1	TRBJ1-6	TGTGCCAGCCGACTGGGACAGGGTAATTCACCCCTCCACTTT	CASRLGQGNSPLHF
TRBV19	.	TRBJ1-4	TGTGCCAGTAGTCTATATGAAAAACTGTTTTTT	CASSLYEKLFF
TRBV7-9	TRBD1	TRBJ1-1	TGTGCCAGCAGCTTGCAGGGGGCGTCTGATGAAGCTTTCTTT	CASSLQGASDEAFF
TRBV25-1	.	TRBJ1-2	TGTGCCAGCGCCTCTGGTTGGCAGGGCTTTTTCTATGGCTACACCTTC	CASASGWQGFFYGYTF
TRBV10-3	TRBD1	TRBJ1-2	TGTGCCATCAGTGAGAGACAGGGGTCGACGGTTGTGGATGGCTACACCTTC	CAISERQGSTVVDGYTF
TRBV5-1	TRBD2	TRBJ2-3	TGCGCCAGCAGCTTGGACCTTCGGGGGGGCCCGAGGATAGATACGCAGTATTTT	CASSLDLRGGPRIDTQYF
TRBV7-9	.	TRBJ2-2	TGTGCCAGCAGCTTACCGTCGGGGAGAGCAACCGGGGAGCTGTTTTTT	CASSLPSGRATGELFF
TRBV27	.	TRBJ1-2	TGTGCCAGCAGTTTAATTAGGGGTACTAATGGCTACACCTTC	CASSLIRGTNGYTF
TRBV7-9	.	TRBJ1-2	TGTGCCAGCAGCTCGGGGACACTCTCTACTAATGGCTACACCTTC	CASSSGTLSTNGYTF